The T cell receptor beta chain under discussion was sequenced for a study of PD-1 blockade in classical Hodgkin lymphoma. Regarding the study as a whole: The baseline diversity of complete responders showed similarity to that of newly diagnosed patients. According to reports, newly diagnosed patients had lower baseline TCR diversity than healthy donors, and relapsed/refractory patients had lower baseline TCR diversity still. CD4+ TCR diversity, unlike CD8+, climbed significantly by C4D1.

Turning to this clone: The antigen is unknown.

Measured with immunoSEQ multiplex PCR; TCRdb has only the in-frame clones, and not every one. This table holds about 24,000 clones, 81% found once. Autologous stem cell transplantation was followed by relapse in every patient, and brentuximab vedotin exposure varied. Patients had relapsed/refractory classical Hodgkin lymphoma with complete response, partial response or progressive disease as best response. Per the germline V gene, CDR1 is SGHAT and CDR2 is FQNNGV. The CDR3 has 16 amino acids. V gave up 8 bases and J gave up 4 bases; unmatched junction bases: 17. The material sequenced was peripheral blood mononuclear cells (PBMCs), taken before the second cycle of nivolumab. The TCR originated in a human donor with classical Hodgkin lymphoma. This chain links TRBV11-2 with TRBJ2-7; TRBD2 matches at 7 bases. The CDR3 DNA reads TGTGCCAGCCGGAGATCCGGGACTACTAAAAAATACGAGCAGTACTTC. This gives the protein CASRRSGTTKKYEQYF.